Shown below are 9 T cell receptor beta chains from a single sample sequenced in a study of shared clonotypes between healthy human individuals. Clones were sequenced by immunoSEQ multiplex PCR, and TCRdb holds only the in-frame ones, with some missing. The sample shows around 1.9 million clones, roughly 95% of them seen only once. Naive CD8 cells, CD45RO-negative and positively selected for CCR7, excluded terminally differentiated effector memory CD45RA+ cells. Sequencing input: naive CD8+ T cells from PBMCs. These receptors were obtained from a man aged 18-30 years in good health. Some clones in this sample may be carry-over from other donors' samples.

The genes are TRBV7-6 and TRBJ1-1, with D unclear. V was trimmed by 5 bases and J by 0 bases, leaving 13 bases between them. The CDR3 contains 15 residues. Germline CDR1 SGHVS, CDR2 FNYEAQ. CDR3: CASSRLGDMNTEAFF. CDR3 nucleotide sequence: TGTGCCAGCAGCCGGCTTGGAGACATGAACACTGAAGCTTTCTTT.

This clone was seen just once. This chain uses TRBV19 with TRBJ1-2; 11 positions agree with TRBD1. The V gene end was trimmed by 3 bases and the J gene end by 8 bases; junction bases not matched to a gene: 14. Germline V gene lookup returns CDR1 LNHDA and CDR2 SQIVND (reference sequence). CDR3 length: 17 residues. The CDR3 DNA reads as TGTGCCAGTAGTATTCCCGGACAGGGGGCTAACTCGGAGGGCTACACCTTC. Protein sequence: CASSIPGQGANSEGYTF.

V gene TRBV28 combines with J gene TRBJ2-7; maybe TRBD1 (7 bases). The CDR3 loop spans 15 amino acids. CDR1 MDHEN and CDR2 SYDVKM come from the germline V gene. V was clipped by 3 bases and J by 6 bases, with 18 bases between them. The CDR3 loop reads CASSFGRRGQREQYF. In DNA form, the CDR3 reads TGTGCCAGCAGTTTCGGGAGACGGGGACAGCGCGAGCAGTACTTC.

The chain has TRBV7-2 and TRBJ2-7, with a possible D match to TRBD1 (6 bases). In germline, CDR1 is SGHTA, CDR2 FQGNSA. V dropped 1 base and J dropped 4 bases, with 17 bases sitting between them. The CDR3 totals 16 residues. The CDR3 bases are TGTGCCAGCAGCTTAGACAGGGCAGCAATACCTTACGAGCAGTACTTC. Translated: CASSLDRAAIPYEQYF.

The gene calls are TRBV9 and TRBJ2-4; 10 nucleotides agree with TRBD1. V lost 8 bases, J lost 2 bases, and 16 bases stayed unmatched. Looked up from germline, CDR1 is SGDLS and CDR2 is YYNGEE. This CDR3 region has 18 residues. The DNA for the CDR3 is TGTGCCAGTTCAAATCCCGGGACAGGGGTCGGGACCAAAAACATTCAGTACTTC. Translation: CASSNPGTGVGTKNIQYF.

The chain has TRBV13 and TRBJ2-1, with 14 nucleotides matching TRBD2. This CDR3 has 18 residues. CDR1 PRHDT and CDR2 FYEKMQ come from the germline V gene (reference sequence). Trimming removed 4 bases from V and 4 bases from J; junction bases left unmatched: 9. The CDR3 sequence is CASSSWGLAGDEYNEQFF. The CDR3 DNA is TGTGCCAGCAGCTCCTGGGGACTAGCGGGAGATGAATACAATGAGCAGTTCTTC.

The J gene is TRBJ2-7, the V gene TRBV5-4; TRBD2 aligns across 10 bases. After removal of 3 bases from V and 6 bases from J, the junction contained 9 bases not matched to a gene. The CDR3 has 15 amino acids. CDR1 and CDR2 (germline): SGHNT, YYREEE (reference sequence). The CDR3 DNA sequence: TGTGCCAGCAGCTCCCTCAGCGGGAGGGCCATCGAGCAGTACTTC. This translates into CASSSLSGRAIEQYF. The whole variable domain, filled in from reference TRBV5-4 and TRBJ2-7, reads ETGVTQSPTHLIKTRGQQVTLRCSSQSGHNTVSWYQQALGQGPQFIFQYYREEENGRGNFPPRFSGLQFPNYSSELNVNALELDDSALYLCASSSLSGRAIEQYFGPGTRLTVT.

The rearrangement joins TRBV11-2 to TRBJ2-5; 14 bases align to TRBD2. Germline trimming cut 5 bases from V and 4 bases from J; bases unmatched to any gene: 9. The germline V gene has CDR1 SGHAT and CDR2 FQNNGV. The CDR3 runs to 17 residues. The CDR3 DNA reads as TGTGCCAGCAGCCCGAGACTAGCGGGAGGGCCAGGAGAGACCCAGTACTTC. This gives the protein CASSPRLAGGPGETQYF.

The V gene is TRBV14, the J gene TRBJ2-3, with D unclear. Germline CDR1 reads SGHDN; CDR2 reads FVKESK. The V end lost 0 bases, the J end lost 4 bases, and 5 bases lay between the germline ends. The CDR3 has 13 residues. The CDR3 region has the DNA TGTGCCAGCAGCCAAGATCCGCCAGATACGCAGTATTTT. Protein sequence: CASSQDPPDTQYF.